This TCR beta chain was obtained from a study of cytomegalovirus exposure and HLA in healthy donors. General study findings and limits: The study listed roughly 160 cytomegalovirus-associated TCR beta chains. A reported reduction in N-insertions relative to the approximately 670-donor mean was seen in an Asian-associated ancestry cluster in a later analysis. Most TCR sequences were uncommon, yet certain public TCRs appeared in many donors.

Primers included in the PCR were 60 Vbeta and 13 Jbeta primers. The data were produced by immunoSEQ multiplex PCR, yet TCRdb's version contains in-frame clones alone and is incomplete. Of about 190,000 clones in the sample, around 75% were seen once. The germline gives CDR1 SGHAT, CDR2 FQNNGV. V was pared by 5 bases and J by 5 bases, with 13 bases between. CDR3 length equals 13 residues. Concerning this clone itself: Its specificity is not known.

The sequence came from a woman aged 30 to 39 in good health and CMV-seropositive. Sequenced sample: PBMCs. This sequence joins TRBV11-2 and TRBJ2-7; D is perhaps TRBD1 (5 bases). The CDR3 loop is CASSQRTFDEQYF. CDR3 sequence (DNA): TGTGCCAGCAGCCAACGGACATTCGACGAGCAGTACTTC.